Below are 25 T cell receptor beta chains sequenced from a single sample in a study of T cell changes during pregnancy in multiple sclerosis. Libraries were prepared by immunoSEQ multiplex PCR; TCRdb keeps only in-frame clonotypes and omits some of them. The sample consists of 80,000 to 95,000 clones, roughly 96% of them appearing once. Sequenced material: peripheral blood, taken in the second trimester of pregnancy. The receptors here all came from a female donor with multiple sclerosis, enrolled in a pregnancy study.

The genes are TRBV5-5 and TRBJ2-6; D unclear. The V and J ends lost 2 bases and 3 bases respectively, with 15 bases between them. This CDR3 region has 17 residues. CDR1 SGHKS and CDR2 YYEKEE come from the germline V gene (reference sequence). The CDR3 region is CASSFVDTLRGANVLTF. The CDR3, as DNA: TGTGCCAGCAGCTTTGTTGATACTTTGCGTGGGGCCAACGTCCTGACTTTC.

The J gene is TRBJ1-4, the V gene TRBV14; tentative D call: TRBD1 (5 bases). The CDR3 consists of 16 residues. V lost 2 bases and J lost 2, with 12 bases in between. The germline CDR1 and CDR2 sequences are SGHDN and FVKESK. The CDR3 bases are TGTGCCAGCAGCCAAAACTACAGGTCTACTAATGAAAAACTGTTTTTT. This gives the protein CASSQNYRSTNEKLFF.

The J gene is TRBJ1-1, the V gene TRBV27; D call uncertain. In germline, CDR1 is MNHEY, CDR2 SMNVEV (reference sequence). This CDR3 has 13 residues. The germline V and J ends were trimmed by 0 bases and 4 bases, with 6 bases remaining between them. The CDR3 sequence: CASSLSGFTEAFF. CDR3 nucleotides: TGTGCCAGCAGTTTATCCGGGTTCACTGAAGCTTTCTTT.

V is TRBV20-1 and J is TRBJ1-2; a possible D gene is TRBD1 (5 bases). The CDR3 loop spans 11 amino acids. Between the trimmed V and J ends, which lost 6 bases and 8 bases, there was a span of 13 bases. The germline CDR1 and CDR2 sequences are DFQATT and SNEGSKA (reference sequence). The CDR3 loop reads CSAWGPRGYTF. For the CDR3, the DNA is TGCAGTGCATGGGGCCCTCGGGGCTACACCTTC.

The gene calls are TRBV29-1 and TRBJ2-7; 9 bases match TRBD1. CDR3 length equals 15 residues. Germline CDR1 SQVTM, CDR2 ANQGSEA. Trimming removed 2 bases from V and 5 bases from J; junction bases left unmatched: 10. CDR3 DNA sequence: TGCAGCGTTGAAAGAGGGACAGGGATTGCTAACGAGCAGTACTTC. This gives the protein CSVERGTGIANEQYF.

V usage is TRBV6-6 and J usage is TRBJ2-7, with TRBD1 as a possible D gene (5 bases). Trimming left V 0 bases short and J 5 bases short, with 14 bases between. Germline lookup yields CDR1 MNHNY and CDR2 SVGAGI (reference sequence). The CDR3 has 15 residues. The CDR3 DNA is TGTGCCAGCAGTTACTCGAGCAGGGCAGCCCACGAGCAGTACTTC. Translated, it gives CASSYSSRAAHEQYF.

The rearrangement links TRBV5-5 to TRBJ1-5; perhaps TRBD1 as D (5 bases). Looked up from germline, CDR1 is SGHKS and CDR2 is YYEKEE (reference sequence). There are 14 residues in the CDR3. V was trimmed by 2 bases and J by 4 bases, leaving 10 bases between them. DNA for the CDR3: TGTGCCAGCAGCTTACCAGGGCTAAATCAGCCCCAGCATTTT. Translated: CASSLPGLNQPQHF.

This chain uses TRBV19 with TRBJ2-1, with 9 positions matching TRBD2. The CDR3 runs to 15 residues. J gave up 5 bases and V 3 bases, and 5 bases lay outside the gene matches. The germline V gene encodes CDR1 LNHDA and CDR2 SQIVND (reference sequence). The CDR3 protein is CASSIGLANHNEQFF. The CDR3 nucleotides read TGTGCCAGTAGTATCGGACTAGCGAACCACAATGAGCAGTTCTTC.

V and J are TRBV4-1 and TRBJ1-4; 10 bases are a match to TRBD1. The CDR3 runs to 17 residues. Germline V gene data show CDR1 as MGHRA and CDR2 as YSYEKL. V shed 1 base, J shed 8 bases, and the junction held 10 bases outside the gene matches. The CDR3: CASSQVGTGDIGEKLFF. The CDR3 nucleotides read TGCGCCAGCAGCCAAGTCGGGACAGGGGACATCGGGGAAAAACTGTTTTTT.

CDR3 sequence reads: CASSPLTILPGTGGNNYGYTF. The CDR3 DNA follows: TGTGCCAGCAGCCCGCTCACAATCCTACCCGGGACAGGGGGCAATAACTATGGCTACACCTTC. V gene TRBV4-2 combines with J gene TRBJ1-2, with 12 positions matching TRBD1. V lost 4 bases to trimming and J lost 1 base; unmatched junction nucleotides: 19. Germline lookup yields CDR1 LGHNA and CDR2 YNFKEQ. The CDR3 length is 21 residues.

This clone was seen a few times. The chain employs TRBV7-9 and TRBJ2-7; 12 bases are shared with TRBD1. The CDR3 runs to 15 residues. Germline CDR1 and CDR2: SEHNR and FQNEAQ (reference sequence). The V gene end was trimmed by 4 bases and the J gene end by 2 bases; junction bases not matched to a gene: 3. For the CDR3, the DNA is TGTGCCAGCAGCTCATGGGACAGGGGGCCCTACGAGCAGTACTTC. Translating gives CASSSWDRGPYEQYF.

This chain joins TRBV2 and TRBJ2-4, with TRBD1 identical over 9 bases. Germline V CDR1 and CDR2: SNHLY, FYNNEI. The CDR3 runs 15 residues. V was pared by 3 bases and J by 4 bases, with 4 bases of the junction left unmatched. The DNA of the CDR3 is TGTGCCAGCAGTGAGGACAGGGGAACGAAAAACATTCAGTACTTC. This translates into CASSEDRGTKNIQYF.

The chain carries TRBV4-3 and TRBJ1-3; D may be TRBD1 (5 bases). Trimming took 1 base from V and 4 from J, leaving 14 bases between them. Germline-derived CDR1 and CDR2 are LGHNA and YSLEER. The CDR3 is 16 residues long. In DNA form, the CDR3 reads TGCGCCAGCAGCCAAGCGACAGCAGTGGAGGGAAACACCATATATTTT. Amino acid sequence: CASSQATAVEGNTIYF.

This chain uses TRBV30 with TRBJ2-5, with 7 bases matching TRBD2. With 0 bases clipped from V and 6 bases from J, the junction kept 4 bases outside the gene matches. This CDR3 is built from 13 residues. Germline lookup yields CDR1 GTSNPN and CDR2 SVGIG (reference sequence). The CDR3: CAWSVLATKTQYF. The CDR3 DNA is TGTGCCTGGAGTGTACTAGCGACGAAGACCCAGTACTTC. Full variable domain (remainder filled in from reference TRBV30 and TRBJ2-5): SQTIHQWPATLVQPVGSPLSLECTVEGTSNPNLYWYRQAAGRGLQLLFYSVGIGQISSEVPQNLSASRPQDRQFILSSKKLLLSDSGFYLCAWSVLATKTQYFGPGTRLLVL.

The chain employs TRBV29-1 and TRBJ2-1; perhaps TRBD2 as D (6 bases). Looked up from germline, CDR1 is SQVTM and CDR2 is ANQGSEA. The V and J ends lost 7 bases and 7 bases respectively, with 14 bases between them. This CDR3 is built from 12 residues. The DNA of the CDR3 is TGCAGCGGCCTGGGAGGTGGGAATGAGCAGTTCTTC. This translates into CSGLGGGNEQFF.

The rearrangement links TRBV4-3 to TRBJ1-2; weak D call: TRBD1 (5 bases). Germline V gene lookup returns CDR1 LGHNA and CDR2 YSLEER. The V and J ends lost 4 bases and 8 bases respectively, with 20 bases between them. This CDR3 has 15 amino acids. The CDR3: CASSPGPQLILGYTF. DNA for the CDR3: TGCGCCAGCAGCCCAGGGCCCCAGCTAATATTAGGCTACACCTTC.

The chain has TRBV4-2 and TRBJ2-5, with D possibly TRBD1 on 5 matching bases. The germline V and J ends were trimmed by 0 bases and 2 bases, with 19 bases remaining between them. Germline V CDR1 and CDR2: LGHNA, YNFKEQ. The CDR3 contains 18 residues. The CDR3 DNA follows: TGTGCCAGCAGCCAAGATATAGTAGTGCTTGGGGCTCAAGAGACCCAGTACTTC. Translating it yields CASSQDIVVLGAQETQYF.

J is TRBJ1-2 and V is TRBV27; D is possibly TRBD1 (5 bases). Germline V gives CDR1 MNHEY, CDR2 SMNVEV (reference sequence). V lost 3 bases and J lost 8, with 13 bases in between. The CDR3 is 13 residues long. The CDR3 nucleotides are TGTGCCAGCAGTTTCGTTGGGGGGGGAGGCTACACCTTC. Protein: CASSFVGGGGYTF.

The V call is TRBV27, the J call TRBJ2-7; 9 bases line up with TRBD2. Unmatched junction bases numbered 5, after V lost 5 bases and J lost 0 bases. CDR1 and CDR2 (germline): MNHEY, SMNVEV (reference sequence). This CDR3 is 15 amino acids long. CDR3 nucleotide sequence: TGTGCCAGCAGTGCCTCTAGCGGGACCTCCTACGAGCAGTACTTC. The encoded protein is CASSASSGTSYEQYF.

The chain combines TRBV27 with TRBJ1-2; D possibly corresponds to TRBD1 (5 bases). Germline values: CDR1 MNHEY, CDR2 SMNVEV (reference sequence). V lost 3 bases and J lost 2, with 7 bases in between. The CDR3 is 13 residues long. The CDR3 region is CASSFQGNYGYTF. Written as DNA, the CDR3 is TGTGCCAGCAGTTTTCAGGGAAACTATGGCTACACCTTC.

This rearrangement joins TRBV5-1 to TRBJ2-2, with D hard to call. The length of the CDR3 is 15 residues. Trimming stripped 0 bases from V and 3 bases from J, with 9 bases between. Germline CDR1 and CDR2: SGHRS and YFSETQ. The CDR3: CASSLEGEDTGELFF. CDR3 nucleotide sequence: TGCGCCAGCAGCTTGGAAGGAGAGGACACCGGGGAGCTGTTTTTT.

This clone came up once. This chain uses TRBV7-6 with TRBJ2-7, with unresolved D. CDR1 and CDR2 from the germline V gene are SGHVS and FNYEAQ. The CDR3 is made up of 15 amino acids. The germline V and J ends were trimmed by 5 bases and 0 bases, with 14 bases remaining between them. The CDR3, as DNA: TGTGCCAGCAGCCTCCGACTTGATTCCTCCTACGAGCAGTACTTC. It encodes CASSLRLDSSYEQYF.

Written as DNA, the CDR3 is TGTGCCAGCGCCCCCGGCCCTAGCGGACAAGAGACCCAGTACTTC. As protein: CASAPGPSGQETQYF. The gene calls are TRBV2 and TRBJ2-5; TRBD2 agrees at 7 bases. V dropped 8 bases and J dropped 2; count of bases not matched to a gene: 11. Germline CDR1 and CDR2: SNHLY and FYNNEI. The CDR3 consists of 15 residues.

The chain carries TRBV7-2 and TRBJ1-3, with TRBD1 as a possible D gene (5 bases). This CDR3 is 14 amino acids long. V lost 3 bases, J lost 4 bases, and 10 bases lay in between. CDR1 and CDR2 (germline): SGHTA, FQGNSA. CDR3 sequence: CASSLAGRGNTIYF. The DNA for the CDR3 is TGTGCCAGCAGCTTGGCGGGACGAGGAAACACCATATATTTT.

The rearrangement links TRBV5-4 to TRBJ1-6; D perhaps matches TRBD1 (6 bases). V was shortened by 2 bases and J by 14 bases, with 20 bases between the two germline ends. The germline gives CDR1 SGHNT, CDR2 YYREEE (reference sequence). This CDR3 spans 15 amino acids. The CDR3 DNA reads as TGTGCCAGCAGCTTATTACCGGGACACGACGAGTCCCTCCACTTT. Its translation: CASSLLPGHDESLHF.